One T cell receptor (beta chain) is described in this entry. Its antigen is not identified. This record comes from a study of OX40 agonist ivuxolimab in advanced cancers. For the study at large: Patients were treated with ivuxolimab, an agonistic anti-OX40 (CD134) antibody. Participants, about 83% male, averaged around 60 years of age, ranging from about 23 to 90.

This CDR3 has 15 residues. Germline-derived CDR1 and CDR2 are SGHDT and YYEEEE. Trimming removed 4 bases at V and 0 bases at J, with 11 bases between. Here immunoSEQ multiplex PCR was the method, and the copy in TCRdb shows in-frame clones only, minus some. The table lists 13,000 to 15,000 clones, approximately 80% of them singletons. Whole-study findings and limits: CD4+ and CD8+ blood T cells expanded clonally by week 6 at 0.1 to 3.0 mg/kg.

The chain couples TRBV5-6 to TRBJ2-1; a weak D match, TRBD1 (7 bases). The sequencing here drew on CD4+ or CD8+ T cells sorted from blood, taken in a trial of the OX40 agonist ivuxolimab. This receptor was obtained from an adult with an advanced solid tumor such as melanoma, head and neck, liver or kidney cancer. CDR3: CASSPGGLSYNEQFF. CDR3 sequence (DNA): TGTGCCAGCAGCCCAGGGGGACTCTCCTACAATGAGCAGTTCTTC.